The 18 T cell receptor beta chains below all came from one sample that was sequenced in a study of T cells in Graves' hyperthyroidism and ophthalmopathy. The CDR3 regions of TCR beta were amplified from RNA transcripts. Researchers ran a first-round RT-PCR on the TCR CDR3 using the HTBI primer set. Via MiXCR, TCRdb re-called the multiplex PCR reads, giving one row per CDR3 protein. The data hold 300,000 to 400,000 distinct CDR3 sequences, with roughly a fifth observed a single time. Sequenced: blood. The source is a woman aged 50 to 60 with Graves' hyperthyroidism.

This clonotype has ten or more counts. J is TRBJ1-1 and V is TRBV30, with D uncertain. V was trimmed by 4 bases and J by 6 bases, leaving 9 bases between them. The germline gives CDR1 GTSNPN, CDR2 SVGIG (reference sequence). The CDR3 is 11 amino acids. The CDR3 loop reads CAWKRSSEAFF. As DNA, the CDR3 is TGTGCCTGGAAACGGTCTTCTGAAGCTTTCTTT.

V and J are TRBV3-1 and TRBJ2-1; TRBD2 matches at 7 bases. CDR1 and CDR2 from the germline V gene are LGHDT and YNNKEL (reference sequence). Losses at the gene ends were 0 bases for V and 3 bases for J; bases not matched to a gene: 2. The CDR3 consists of 15 residues. The CDR3 loop reads CASSQDGRGYNEQFF. The CDR3 DNA follows: TGTGCCAGCAGCCAAGATGGGAGGGGCTACAATGAGCAGTTCTTC.

J is TRBJ2-1 and V is TRBV12-3 or TRBV12-4; 12 nucleotides line up with TRBD2. The CDR3 runs 16 residues. The J segment lost 0 bases and the V segment lost 6 bases, leaving 3 bases of the junction unmatched. This chain's CDR3 is CASSVTSGSSYNEQFF. CDR3 in DNA: TGTGCCAGCAGCGTGACTAGCGGGAGCTCCTACAATGAGCAGTTCTTC.

The sample holds a few counts of this clonotype. A clone one base away is much larger, so this may be a read error. A read error is likely, as this CDR3 ends without the conserved phenylalanine or tryptophan. V gene TRBV30 combines with J gene TRBJ2-5, with 8 bases that match TRBD2. Germline V gene lookup returns CDR1 GTSNPN and CDR2 SVGIG (reference sequence). CDR3 length: 15 residues. Trimming took 2 bases from V and 1 from J; bases not matched to a gene: 6. CDR3 bases: TGTGCCTGGAGTCTTAGCGGGGCCCGCCAAGAGACCCAGTACCTC. Its translation is CAWSLSGARQETQYL.

The chain recombines TRBV12-3 or TRBV12-4 with TRBJ2-3; TRBD2 aligns across 13 bases. The CDR3 loop spans 20 amino acids. After removal of 5 bases from V and 0 bases from J, the junction contained 14 bases not matched to a gene. The CDR3 protein is CASSPRTSGSYTGSTDTQYF. CDR3 bases: TGTGCCAGCAGTCCCCGGACTAGCGGGAGCTACACCGGGAGCACAGATACGCAGTATTTT.

V is TRBV5-1 and J is TRBJ2-5; D is undetermined. CDR1 is SGHRS and CDR2 is YFSETQ in the germline V gene. The V end lost 0 bases, the J end lost 1 base, and 10 bases lay between the germline ends. The CDR3 runs 15 residues. The CDR3 spells CASSLAETAQETQYF. The CDR3, as DNA: TGCGCCAGCAGCTTGGCCGAAACGGCCCAAGAGACCCAGTACTTC.

The V call is TRBV5-8, the J call TRBJ1-3; no definite D call. V gave up 0 bases and J gave up 0 bases, with 10 bases separating them. The V gene's germline CDR1 is SGHTS and CDR2 YDEGEE. This CDR3 spans 16 amino acids. The CDR3 DNA reads as TGTGCCAGCAGCTTGGCCGGGGTCTTCTCTGGAAACACCATATATTTT. This gives the protein CASSLAGVFSGNTIYF.

This clonotype occurred many times. V and J are TRBV2 and TRBJ2-7; TRBD2 aligns across 8 bases. Germline-derived CDR1 and CDR2 are SNHLY and FYNNEI. V dropped 6 bases and J dropped 5; count of bases not matched to a gene: 6. There are 13 residues in the CDR3. CDR3 sequence reads: CASRAGGINEQYF. The CDR3 DNA is TGTGCCAGCAGGGCGGGGGGCATAAACGAGCAGTACTTC.

This clonotype came up many times. The chain has TRBV2 and TRBJ2-7; D call uncertain. The V gene's germline CDR1 is SNHLY and CDR2 FYNNEI. V lost 4 bases and J 4 bases, leaving 8 bases between the germline ends. The CDR3 extends over 12 amino acids. CDR3 in DNA: TGTGCCAGCAGTGTATTAAAGTACGAGCAGTACTTC. It encodes CASSVLKYEQYF. The full variable domain, its missing parts supplied by reference TRBV2 and TRBJ2-7, is EPEVTQTPSHQVTQMGQEVILRCVPISNHLYFYWYRQILGQKVEFLVSFYNNEISEKSEIFDDQFSVERPDGSNFTLKIRSTKLEDSAMYFCASSVLKYEQYFGPGTRLTVT.

This clonotype has at least ten counts. V usage is TRBV5-1 and J usage is TRBJ1-1; D perhaps matches TRBD1 (6 bases). CDR1 is SGHRS, CDR2 YFSETQ, per germline. V dropped 4 bases and J dropped 5 bases, with 15 bases sitting between them. This CDR3 spans 14 amino acids. The CDR3 nucleotides read TGCGCCAGCAGCGGCGCACAGGGCGCGACTGAAGCTTTCTTT. Translation gives CASSGAQGATEAFF.

This clonotype was seen repeatedly, ten times or more. The CDR3 region is CASSWENTGELFF. CDR3 sequence (DNA): TGTGCCAGCAGCTGGGAGAACACCGGGGAGCTGTTTTTT. The J gene is TRBJ2-2, the V gene TRBV7-9; no reliable D call. This CDR3 is built from 13 residues. In germline, CDR1 is SEHNR, CDR2 FQNEAQ (reference sequence). Deletions cut 4 bases from V and 1 base from J, with 4 bases between.

This clonotype showed up many times. The rearrangement joins TRBV2 to TRBJ1-1; D remains unclear. This CDR3 is 15 amino acids long. Germline V gives CDR1 SNHLY, CDR2 FYNNEI. The V end lost 1 base, the J end lost 0 bases, and 9 bases lay between the germline ends. The CDR3 region has the DNA TGTGCCAGCAGTGAAGAAGGAGGCATGAACACTGAAGCTTTCTTT. It codes for CASSEEGGMNTEAFF.

This chain uses TRBV19 with TRBJ2-5, with TRBD2 as a possible D gene (5 bases). The CDR3 is 14 residues long. Per germline, CDR1 LNHDA and CDR2 SQIVND (reference sequence). V lost 9 bases to trimming and J lost 5 bases, with 19 bases between them. The DNA of the CDR3 is TGTGCCAGCAGTGGGTGGGCATGGAGGGAGACCCAGTACTTC. Translated, it gives CASSGWAWRETQYF.

In its sample, this clonotype was seen many times. V and J are TRBV3-1 and TRBJ1-1; maybe TRBD1 (6 bases). Germline V CDR1 and CDR2: LGHDT, YNNKEL (reference sequence). The V end lost 4 bases, the J end lost 0 bases, and 24 bases lay between the germline ends. The CDR3 sequence is 19 residues long. In nucleotides, the CDR3 is TGTGCCAGCAGCCGAAGTTGGACCCAGGGGTTTGGGATGAACACTGAAGCTTTCTTT. Protein sequence: CASSRSWTQGFGMNTEAFF.

This clonotype showed up many times. The CDR3 DNA sequence: TGCAGTGCAACCCCTAGCGGGAGGGTCGGTGAGCAGTTCTTC. Residues: CSATPSGRVGEQFF. The rearrangement uses TRBV20-1 and TRBJ2-1; 12 bases are shared with TRBD2. With 6 bases clipped from V and 9 bases from J, the junction kept 9 bases outside the gene matches. Germline CDR1 is DFQATT and CDR2 is SNEGSKA (reference sequence). This CDR3 is 14 amino acids long.

The rearrangement joins TRBV10-1 to TRBJ1-2; D unclear. Per germline, CDR1 WNHNN and CDR2 SYGVQD (reference sequence). The CDR3 sequence is 20 residues long. The germline V and J ends were trimmed by 3 bases and 0 bases, with 26 bases remaining between them. The CDR3 spells CASSDPQALISCEANYGYTF. Written as DNA, the CDR3 is TGCGCCAGCAGTGATCCCCAGGCCCTTATATCCTGTGAGGCTAACTATGGCTACACCTTC.

The chain joins TRBV29-1 to TRBJ1-4; 9 nucleotides match TRBD1. Losses at the gene ends were 6 bases for V and 8 bases for J; bases not matched to a gene: 7. This CDR3 is 13 amino acids long. Germline V gene sequence: CDR1 SQVTM, CDR2 ANQGSEA. The CDR3 loop is CSVGQGLGEKLFF. CDR3 coding DNA: TGCAGCGTGGGACAGGGTCTAGGGGAAAAACTGTTTTTT. The entire variable domain, with the rest obtained from reference TRBV29-1 and TRBJ1-4, is as follows: SAVISQKPSRDICQRGTSLTIQCQVDSQVTMMFWYRQQPGQSLTLIATANQGSEATYESGFVIDKFPISRPNLTFSTLTVSNMSPEDSSIYLCSVGQGLGEKLFFGSGTQLSVL.

This clonotype was seen at least ten times. V usage is TRBV10-3 and J usage is TRBJ2-1; no definite D call. Germline V gene sequence: CDR1 ENHRY, CDR2 SYGVKD. The CDR3 has 14 residues. V dropped 5 bases and J dropped 4 bases, with 12 bases sitting between them. CDR3 coding DNA: TGTGCCATCAGTAGAAATGGCCGTTACAATGAGCAGTTCTTC. Translating it yields CAISRNGRYNEQFF.